Each of the 18 T cell receptor beta chains below was sequenced from the same sample in a study of response to subunit inactivated influenza vaccine listed by TCRdb under 2018. The library was built by means of RT-PCR. Sequencing was carried out with an Illumina HiSeq 2500. TCRdb passed the public sequencing reads through fastp at Q25 and MiXCR, retaining productive beta sequences. Rows matching on CDR3 protein sequence are summarized as one entry with the most common DNA and genes. A total of 450,000 to 600,000 distinct CDR3 sequences appear in this sample, 6.5% to 8% of them only once. The top ten clones comprise 10% to 15% of the sample. The material sequenced was PBMCs from blood, taken 23 to 25 months after vaccination. These receptor sequences come from a man between 50 and 75 years old who received an inactivated influenza vaccine. Donor details come from another sample of the same person, matched by shared clones.

This clonotype was found many times. The chain joins TRBV5-1 to TRBJ1-2; 7 bases agree with TRBD1. Trimming took 4 bases from V and 9 from J; bases not matched to a gene: 12. Per germline, CDR1 SGHRS and CDR2 YFSETQ. The CDR3 runs to 14 residues. CDR3 sequence reads: CASSPGTAKGSYTF. DNA for the CDR3: TGCGCCAGCAGCCCCGGGACAGCCAAAGGGAGCTACACCTTC.

This clonotype was detected only a few times. The V gene is TRBV7-8, the J gene TRBJ2-5, with D perhaps assigned TRBD1 or TRBD2 (5 bases each). The CDR3 contains 14 residues. Germline V gene lookup returns CDR1 SGHVS and CDR2 FQNEAQ. Between the trimmed V and J ends, which lost 6 bases and 2 bases, there was a span of 13 bases. The CDR3 spells CASRDGTLQETQYF. In nucleotides, the CDR3 is TGTGCCAGCAGGGATGGGACCCTTCAAGAGACCCAGTACTTC.

This clonotype was recorded many times. The chain links TRBV6-5 to TRBJ1-2, with TRBD1 matching 8 bases. CDR3 size: 14 residues. CDR1 and CDR2 from the germline V gene are MNHEY and SVGAGI. J gave up 8 bases and V 4 bases, and 9 bases lay outside the gene matches. The CDR3 sequence is CASSWDRPLGGYTF. DNA for the CDR3: TGTGCCAGCAGTTGGGACAGGCCCCTTGGAGGCTACACCTTC.

The sample holds many counts of this clonotype. CDR3 sequence: CASSSGQVPQNEQFF. The CDR3 coding sequence is TGTGCCAGCAGCTCGGGACAGGTCCCCCAGAATGAGCAGTTCTTC. This chain joins TRBV5-5 and TRBJ2-1, with 8 bases fitting TRBD1. Trimming at V came to 3 bases and at J to 7 bases, leaving 9 bases not matched to a gene. CDR3 length: 15 amino acids. The germline gives CDR1 SGHKS, CDR2 YYEKEE (reference sequence).

The chain has TRBV29-1 and TRBJ2-3; D not resolved. Trimming took off 8 bases at V and 3 bases at J, with 12 bases between the two ends. There are 12 residues in the CDR3. Germline CDR1 and CDR2: SQVTM and ANQGSEA. This chain's CDR3 is CSLRDGTDTQYF. The CDR3 DNA reads TGCAGCCTCCGAGACGGGACAGATACGCAGTATTTT.

This clonotype was counted only a few times. The chain joins TRBV20-1 to TRBJ2-7, with D hard to call. The V and J ends lost 2 bases and 6 bases respectively, with 8 bases between them. CDR3 size: 11 residues. Germline CDR1 DFQATT, CDR2 SNEGSKA (reference sequence). As DNA, the CDR3 is TGCAGTGCTAGATCTGCGGCCGAGCAGTACTTC. Protein product: CSARSAAEQYF.

As to this clonotype: The junction shows a germline mismatch at one end, possibly a read error. The chain combines TRBV29-1 with TRBJ1-5, with D unclear. The CDR3 is 13 amino acids. CDR1 is SQVTM and CDR2 is ANQGSEA in the germline V gene. The CDR3 DNA sequence: TGCAGCGTTGGCCAGGAGATCAATGAGCCCCAGCATTTT. It translates to CSVGQEINEPQHF.

This clonotype was counted many times. This CDR3 is CSARDPGNTEAFF. CDR3 DNA: TGCAGTGCTAGAGATCCCGGGAACACTGAAGCTTTCTTT. The chain is built from TRBV20-1 and TRBJ1-1; D is unclear. This CDR3 is 13 amino acids long. V was clipped by 0 bases and J by 1 base, with 6 bases between them. Germline CDR1 is DFQATT and CDR2 is SNEGSKA (reference sequence).

Ten or more counts support this clonotype. The genes are TRBV12-3 or TRBV12-4 and TRBJ1-5, with D maybe TRBD1 (5 bases). The V end lost 6 bases, the J end lost 3 bases, and 12 bases lay between the germline ends. CDR3 length equals 14 residues. The CDR3 here is CASRHDSINQPQHF. The CDR3 DNA reads as TGTGCCAGCAGACATGACAGTATCAATCAGCCCCAGCATTTT.

There are many counts of this clonotype. The chain uses TRBV12-3 or TRBV12-4 and TRBJ2-1, with a possible D match to TRBD2 (5 bases). This CDR3 comprises 13 residues. Trimming shortened V by 2 bases and J by 6 bases, and 8 bases separated the two germline ends. CDR3 DNA sequence: TGTGCCAGCAGTTTACAAGGGAGCAATGAGCAGTTCTTC. It encodes CASSLQGSNEQFF.

This clonotype was recorded a few times. The rearrangement links TRBV4-2 to TRBJ1-1; D gene ambiguous. Trimming took off 0 bases at V and 7 bases at J, with 18 bases between the two ends. The CDR3 contains 16 residues. Germline V gene lookup returns CDR1 LGHNA and CDR2 YNFKEQ. CDR3 sequence: CASSQDPVNPTLEAFF. CDR3 coding DNA: TGTGCCAGCAGCCAAGACCCGGTGAACCCGACCCTTGAAGCTTTCTTT.

This clonotype came up a few times. V gene TRBV5-1 combines with J gene TRBJ2-5; D might be TRBD1 (6 bases). This CDR3 has 14 amino acids. Per the germline V gene, CDR1 is SGHRS and CDR2 is YFSETQ. The V end was cut by 4 bases, the J end by 3 bases, with 13 bases between. CDR3 residues: CASSNPHREETQYF. The CDR3 nucleotides read TGCGCCAGCAGCAACCCTCACAGGGAAGAGACCCAGTACTTC. Complete variable domain (other parts from reference TRBV5-1 and TRBJ2-5): KAGVTQTPRYLIKTRGQQVTLSCSPISGHRSVSWYQQTPGQGLQFLFEYFSETQRNKGNFPGRFSGRQFSNSRSEMNVSTLELGDSALYLCASSNPHREETQYFGPGTRLLVL.

The rearrangement uses TRBV27 and TRBJ2-3; D is uncertain. Germline loops: CDR1 MNHEY, CDR2 SMNVEV (reference sequence). The CDR3 totals 11 residues. The ends were cut back, 8 bases at V and 4 bases at J, with 7 bases in the middle. In nucleotides, the CDR3 is TGTGCCAGCCGAAGACCAGATACGCAGTATTTT. This translates into CASRRPDTQYF.

This clonotype was counted at least ten times. This chain joins TRBV29-1 and TRBJ2-1, with a weak D call TRBD1 (6 bases). CDR3 length equals 17 residues. Germline values: CDR1 SQVTM, CDR2 ANQGSEA. V was cut by 5 bases and J by 1 base, with 21 bases left in between. Written as DNA, the CDR3 is TGCAGCGTTAGGTTGTCCGGGTACAGGGTTTCCTACAATGAGCAGTTCTTC. Protein: CSVRLSGYRVSYNEQFF.

This clonotype came up a few times. The chain couples TRBV2 to TRBJ2-1; D gene unclear. Germline loops: CDR1 SNHLY, CDR2 FYNNEI. V was clipped by 3 bases and J by 15 bases, with 12 bases between them. CDR3 length: 11 residues. The chain's CDR3 is CASSDGYPGFF. For the CDR3, the DNA is TGTGCCAGCAGTGATGGGTATCCGGGGTTCTTC.

In its sample, this clonotype was seen a few times. V is TRBV5-1 and J is TRBJ2-7; D might be TRBD1 (5 bases). The germline V and J ends were trimmed by 3 bases and 3 bases, with 16 bases remaining between them. The length of the CDR3 is 15 residues. The germline V gene encodes CDR1 SGHRS and CDR2 YFSETQ. The DNA of the CDR3 is TGCGCCAGCAGCTCCCCAGGGAAAGGGTACTACGAGCAGTACTTC. This encodes CASSSPGKGYYEQYF. Full variable domain (outside the CDR3, taken from reference TRBV5-1 and TRBJ2-7): KAGVTQTPRYLIKTRGQQVTLSCSPISGHRSVSWYQQTPGQGLQFLFEYFSETQRNKGNFPGRFSGRQFSNSRSEMNVSTLELGDSALYLCASSSPGKGYYEQYFGPGTRLTVT.

This clonotype was seen at least ten times. V is TRBV20-1 and J is TRBJ2-5; 11 bases agree with TRBD2. This CDR3 is 15 amino acids long. Germline CDR1 reads DFQATT; CDR2 reads SNEGSKA (reference sequence). V dropped 3 bases and J dropped 2; count of bases not matched to a gene: 5. The CDR3 nucleotides are TGCAGTGCTAGTACTAGCGGGAGACGACAAGAGACCCAGTACTTC. Encoded protein: CSASTSGRRQETQYF.

The gene calls are TRBV20-1 and TRBJ2-1, with 9 bases aligning to TRBD2. Trimming cost V 5 bases and J 2 bases; bases outside gene matches: 10. The CDR3 has 16 amino acids. The germline CDR1 and CDR2 sequences are DFQATT and SNEGSKA (reference sequence). The CDR3 spells CSAQKGREGTYNEQFF. Written as DNA, the CDR3 is TGCAGTGCTCAAAAAGGGCGGGAGGGCACCTACAATGAGCAGTTCTTC.